Listed below are T cell receptor beta chains from one sample, sequenced in a study of T cell repertoires in cytomegalovirus infection. One entry per CDR3 protein, called by TCRdb with MiXCR from the reads. The sample lists about 700,000 distinct CDR3 sequences, roughly a third occurring once. These receptors lack a known antigen. The sequences come from cultured PBMCs, collected from culture after CMV antigen stimulation. The receptors here all came from a human donor in good health (CMV status not recorded). Some clones in this sample may be carry-over from other donors' samples. CDR3s include the opening cysteine and the closing phenylalanine or tryptophan. D genes are given only for firm matches. The size field is filled for only some rows; it gives once, few, many or a size class.

>.|TRBV27|TRBJ1-2|few
TGTGCCAGCAGTTTAGGGGTCCCGAGATACTATGGCTACACCTTC
CASSLGVPRYYGYTF
>.|TRBV7-2|TRBJ2-1|few
TGTGCCAGCAGCTTAGCGCCGCAATACAATGAGCAGTTCTTC
CASSLAPQYNEQFF
>.|TRBV6-1|TRBJ1-4|.
TGTGCCAGCAGTGAACCAGGGGCCGGAGCGGAAAAACTGTTTTTT
CASSEPGAGAEKLFF
>TRBD2|TRBV7-2|TRBJ2-1|few
TGTGCCAGCAGACTAGCGGGAGTTGAGGATGAGCAGTTCTTC
CASRLAGVEDEQFF
>TRBD2|TRBV7-2|TRBJ2-3|many
TGTGCCAGCAGTGAAGGACTAGTCGGAGATACGCAGTATTTT
CASSEGLVGDTQYF
>.|TRBV28|TRBJ2-3|.
TGTGCCAGCAGTTTTTCCGAGGGCACAGATACGCAGTATTTT
CASSFSEGTDTQYF
>.|TRBV7-2|TRBJ2-3|many
TGTGCCAGCAGCTACGACAGTGGGACAGATACGCAGTATTTT
CASSYDSGTDTQYF
>.|TRBV11-2|TRBJ1-1|few
TGTGCCAGCAGCAACCCACCAGACGGCGTGGGCAACACTGAAGCTTTCTTT
CASSNPPDGVGNTEAFF
>.|TRBV7-2|TRBJ1-5|many
TGTGCCAGCAGCCCTCAGAGCGATCAGCCCCAGCATTTT
CASSPQSDQPQHF
>.|TRBV2|TRBJ2-7|.
TGTGCCAGCAGTGAAGCTGGCGGGCAAAGGAAGTACGAGCAGTACTTC
CASSEAGGQRKYEQYF
>TRBD1|TRBV19|TRBJ2-1|few
TGTGCCATCGGACCCCGGGACAGCTATTACAATGAGCAGTTCTTC
CAIGPRDSYYNEQFF
>.|TRBV5-4|TRBJ1-6|few
TGTGCCAGCAGCACGGTAGCCGCCTTGGGGAATTCACCCCTCCACTTT
CASSTVAALGNSPLHF
>.|TRBV20-1|TRBJ1-1|few
TGCAGTGCTAGAAGGACAGCTAACACTGAAGCTTTCTTT
CSARRTANTEAFF
>.|TRBV7-2|TRBJ2-3|few
TGTGCCAGCAGCTTAGTTGGCGGTCGGACAGATACGCAGTATTTT
CASSLVGGRTDTQYF
>TRBD1|TRBV6-5|TRBJ1-6|.
TGTGCCAGCAGGAGGGGGCAGGAGTCACCCCTCCACTTT
CASRRGQESPLHF
>TRBD2|TRBV7-2|TRBJ2-7|many
TGTGCCAGCAGCTTAACTAGCGGGAGTACCGAGCAGTACTTC
CASSLTSGSTEQYF
>.|TRBV12-3/TRBV12-4|TRBJ2-2|few
TGTGCCAGCAGCCACGGGGGCGGGGGTAACACCGGGGAGCTGTTTTTT
CASSHGGGGNTGELFF
>.|TRBV7-9|TRBJ2-7|.
TGTGCCAGCAGCGCCCGGGACAAGGGCTTCGGAGAGCAGTACTTC
CASSARDKGFGEQYF
>TRBD1|TRBV19|TRBJ1-2|few
TGTGCCAGTTATCAGGGGGCGCGGGACTATGGCTACACCTTC
CASYQGARDYGYTF
>.|TRBV25-1|TRBJ1-1|.
TGTGCCAGCAGAGACTCTGGGACATTAAACACTGAAGCTTTCTTT
CASRDSGTLNTEAFF
>TRBD1|TRBV7-2|TRBJ2-5|many
TGTGCCAGCAGCTTAGCGGCCGTAGCCAGGGGGCAAGAGACCCAGTACTTC
CASSLAAVARGQETQYF
>.|TRBV7-2|TRBJ2-7|.
TGTGCCAGCAGCCTTAGCTGGGACTTATACTACGAGCAGTACTTC
CASSLSWDLYYEQYF
>TRBD2|TRBV7-9|TRBJ2-5|few
TGTGCCAGCAGCCTTGGACTAGCGGGAGGTTACCAAGAGACCCAGTACTTC
CASSLGLAGGYQETQYF
>.|TRBV7-2|TRBJ2-2|many
TGTGCCAGCAGCGTATGGCAGAACACCGGGGAGCTGTTTTTT
CASSVWQNTGELFF
>TRBD1|TRBV29-1|TRBJ1-5|once
TGCAGCGTGTTAGACAGGGCGGAACAGCCCCAGCATTTT
CSVLDRAEQPQHF
>.|TRBV7-9|TRBJ1-5|few
TGTGCCAGCAGCTTAGGTACTCAGCCCCAGCATTTT
CASSLGTQPQHF
>TRBD2|TRBV6-6|TRBJ2-5|.
TGTGCCAGCTATAGCGGGAGTGTTCGAGAGACCCAGTACTTC
CASYSGSVRETQYF
>TRBD1|TRBV6-6|TRBJ2-7|.
TGTGCCAGCAGTCAGCAGGGGGCTACGGGCGAGCAGTACTTC
CASSQQGATGEQYF
>TRBD1|TRBV7-9|TRBJ1-1|.
TGTGCCAGCAGCTTTCGGACAGGGGGATCGAACACTGAAGCTTTCTTT
CASSFRTGGSNTEAFF
>.|TRBV12-3/TRBV12-4|TRBJ1-2|.
TGTGCCAGCAGTACCGACGGGAGGGTAGGCTACACCTTC
CASSTDGRVGYTF
>.|TRBV7-2|TRBJ1-3|many
TGTGCCAGCAGCTTCAGACAGACTGGAAACACCATATATTTT
CASSFRQTGNTIYF
>.|TRBV11-2|TRBJ1-6|few
TGTGCCAGCAGCGTTAAGGAAAAGGAAACACCCCTCCACTTT
CASSVKEKETPLHF
>.|TRBV10-3|TRBJ2-7|.
TGTGCCATCAGGGATAATGTTTATGGATACGAGCAGTACTTC
CAIRDNVYGYEQYF
>.|TRBV11-2|TRBJ2-5|.
TGTGCCAGCAGCTTGTTTGAGACCCAAGAGACCCAGTACTTC
CASSLFETQETQYF
>TRBD2|TRBV20-1|TRBJ2-1|.
TGCAGTGCTAGAGAGGCTAGCGGGGGCAACAATGAGCAGTTCTTC
CSAREASGGNNEQFF
>TRBD2|TRBV7-9|TRBJ2-1|.
TGTGCCAGCAGCCCGGTCAGCGGGGGGCCCCCAGGGTACAATGAGCAGTTCTTC
CASSPVSGGPPGYNEQFF
>.|TRBV7-6|TRBJ2-1|few
TGTGCCAGCAGCACAGGGGTGTCGGGGGCTTCCTACAATGAGCAGTTCTTC
CASSTGVSGASYNEQFF
>TRBD1|TRBV18|TRBJ1-5|.
TGTGCCAGCTCACCACCCCCGGGACAGGGACTCCGGGGTCAGCCCCAGCATTTT
CASSPPPGQGLRGQPQHF
>.|TRBV7-2|TRBJ2-7|many
TGTGCCAGCAGCTTTTCGGTGTCCAGCGAGCAGTACTTC
CASSFSVSSEQYF
>.|TRBV20-1|TRBJ1-1|.
TGCAGTGCTAGAGATGCCGGGACGGGGAACACTGAAGCTTTCTTT
CSARDAGTGNTEAFF
>TRBD1|TRBV20-1|TRBJ1-6|.
TGCAGTGCTCAAGACAGGGTGCCGCGGTCACCCCTCCACTTT
CSAQDRVPRSPLHF
>.|TRBV11-2|TRBJ2-3|few
TGTGCCAGCAGCTTTAGGGGACTTACGACAGATACGCAGTATTTT
CASSFRGLTTDTQYF
>TRBD1|TRBV6-1|TRBJ2-1|.
TGTGCCAGCAGTGAAGCGTTGGACAGGGGCGCCTACAATGAGCAGTTCTTC
CASSEALDRGAYNEQFF
>.|TRBV5-1|TRBJ1-1|few
TGCGCCAGCAGCGCCAGGGTCATGAACACTGAAGCTTTCTTT
CASSARVMNTEAFF
>.|TRBV18|TRBJ2-3|.
TGTGCCAGCTCACCAATTACGACAATAAACACAGATACGCAGTATTTT
CASSPITTINTDTQYF
>.|TRBV7-9|TRBJ2-7|.
TGTGCCAGCAGCTTAGGAGGGGGACACGAGCAGTACTTC
CASSLGGGHEQYF
>.|TRBV7-2|TRBJ1-2|many
TGTGCCAGCAGCTCGCTAGCAGGCTACACCTTC
CASSSLAGYTF
>.|TRBV7-2|TRBJ1-3|many
TGTGCCAGCAGCTTATACTCCGGGCCTGGAAACACCATATATTTT
CASSLYSGPGNTIYF
>.|TRBV6-6|TRBJ1-3|few
TGTGCCAGCAGTTACTCTGAGGGTCGTGGAAACACCATATATTTT
CASSYSEGRGNTIYF
>.|TRBV6-6|TRBJ2-3|.
TGTGCCAGCAGTTACTCTCCGACCACAGATACGCAGTATTTT
CASSYSPTTDTQYF